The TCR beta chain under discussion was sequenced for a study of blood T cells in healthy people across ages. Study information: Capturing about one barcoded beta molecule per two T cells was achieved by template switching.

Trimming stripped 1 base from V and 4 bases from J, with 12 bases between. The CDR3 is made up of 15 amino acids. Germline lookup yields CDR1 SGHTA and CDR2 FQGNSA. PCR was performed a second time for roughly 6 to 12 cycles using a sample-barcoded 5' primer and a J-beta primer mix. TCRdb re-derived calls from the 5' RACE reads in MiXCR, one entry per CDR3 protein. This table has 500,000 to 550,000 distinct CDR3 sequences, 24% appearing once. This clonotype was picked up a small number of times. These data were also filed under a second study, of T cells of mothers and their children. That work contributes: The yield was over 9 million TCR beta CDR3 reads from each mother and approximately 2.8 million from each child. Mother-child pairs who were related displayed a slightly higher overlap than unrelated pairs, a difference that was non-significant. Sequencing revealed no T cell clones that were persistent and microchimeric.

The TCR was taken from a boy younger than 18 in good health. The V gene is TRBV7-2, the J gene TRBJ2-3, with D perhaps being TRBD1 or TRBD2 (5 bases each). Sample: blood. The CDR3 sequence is CASSLEPGRADTQYF. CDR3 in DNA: TGTGCCAGCAGCTTAGAACCGGGGCGGGCAGATACGCAGTATTTT.